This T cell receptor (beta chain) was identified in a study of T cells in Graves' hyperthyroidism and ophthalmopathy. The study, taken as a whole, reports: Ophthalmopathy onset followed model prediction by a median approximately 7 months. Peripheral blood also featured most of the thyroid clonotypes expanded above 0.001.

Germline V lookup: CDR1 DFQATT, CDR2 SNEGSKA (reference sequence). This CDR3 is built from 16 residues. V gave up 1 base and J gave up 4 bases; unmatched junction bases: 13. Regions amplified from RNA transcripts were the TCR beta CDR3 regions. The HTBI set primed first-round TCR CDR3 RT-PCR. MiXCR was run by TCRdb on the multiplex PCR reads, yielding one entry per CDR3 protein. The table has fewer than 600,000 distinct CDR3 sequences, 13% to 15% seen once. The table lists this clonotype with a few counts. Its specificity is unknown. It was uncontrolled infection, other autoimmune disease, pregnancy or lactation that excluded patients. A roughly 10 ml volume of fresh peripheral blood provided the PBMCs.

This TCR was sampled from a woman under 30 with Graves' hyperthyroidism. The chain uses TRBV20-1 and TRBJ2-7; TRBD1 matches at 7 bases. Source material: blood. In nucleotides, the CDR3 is TGCAGTGCTAGAGGCCACCCCCGGGCAGGGGGTTACGAGCAGTACTTC. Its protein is CSARGHPRAGGYEQYF.